Described below is a single T cell receptor beta chain sequence and its context. What it binds is not known. The data originate from a study of T cell repertoires in cytomegalovirus infection. Across the whole study: Indications of both CMV infection and matching HLA type were provided by public TCR beta signatures. Whole-study results and caveats: Predominance within the ex vivo response was attributable to HLA-C-restricted CMV-specific TCR beta clonotypes. Totalled public TCR beta family frequency picked out people who carried CMV plus the relevant HLA.

CDR3 size: 12 residues. V lost 0 bases and J lost 6, with 8 bases in between. Germline V lookup: CDR1 DFQATT, CDR2 SNEGSKA (reference sequence). Each CDR3 protein is one row after TCRdb ran MiXCR on the reads. In the table there are about 310,000 distinct CDR3 sequences, about a sixth of which are singletons. Sequenced input: PBMCs. This clonotype was sampled from a human donor in good health (CMV status not recorded). Some clones in this sample may be carry-over from other donors' samples. The chain is built from TRBV20-1 and TRBJ1-2, with unresolved D. CDR3 coding DNA: TGCAGTGCTAGAGAGTTCCCGCATGGCTACACCTTC. Its protein product is CSAREFPHGYTF.